This T cell receptor (beta chain) was captured in a study of a mutant IDH1 vaccine in newly diagnosed glioma. Study-level information: Antecedent treatment encompassed radiotherapy, temozolomide, or their combination; the majority received both.

Details on this clone: Antigen unknown.

The CDR3 is made up of 15 amino acids. V dropped 6 bases and J dropped 6; count of bases not matched to a gene: 12. Germline CDR1 is LNHDA and CDR2 is SQIVND (reference sequence). Here immunoSEQ multiplex PCR was the method, and the copy in TCRdb shows in-frame clones only, minus some. This table holds over 45,000 clones, around 80% found once. Time point specified: week 5, during vaccination. Vaccination comprised doses that each held 300 ug of mutant IDH1 20-mer peptide, plus topical imiquimod. Sequenced here: PBMCs, sampled from a glioma patient whose treatment included an IDH1 peptide vaccine. This TCR was sampled from a woman aged 45-59 years with glioma. The V and J genes are TRBV19 and TRBJ2-3; TRBD1 agrees at 7 bases. Here the CDR3 reads CASRVGPGGRDTQYF. The CDR3 DNA sequence: TGTGCCAGTAGGGTCGGGCCAGGGGGTAGGGATACGCAGTATTTT. The entire variable domain, with the rest obtained from reference TRBV19 and TRBJ2-3, is as follows: DGGITQSPKYLFRKEGQNVTLSCEQNLNHDAMYWYRQDPGQGLRLIYYSQIVNDFQKGDIAEGYSVSREKKESFPLTVTSAQKNPTAFYLCASRVGPGGRDTQYFGPGTRLTVL.